This T cell receptor beta chain was observed in a study of T cell repertoires in cytomegalovirus infection. Overall study: CMV infection together with matching HLA type was indicated by public TCR beta signatures. Study-wide results and caveats: HLA-C-restricted, CMV-specific TCR beta clonotypes were dominant ex vivo.

A word on this clonotype: The antigen is undetermined.

From the reads, TCRdb called clonotypes with MiXCR, one entry per CDR3 protein. Of some 480,000 distinct CDR3 sequences listed, roughly a third were seen once; the top ten hold 17%. This CDR3 is built from 17 residues. V lost 0 bases and J lost 0, with 14 bases in between. The V gene's germline CDR1 is MGHRA and CDR2 YSYEKL. The chain carries TRBV4-1 and TRBJ1-2; D is perhaps TRBD1 (6 bases). Sequenced material: cultured PBMCs, taken from culture after CMV antigen stimulation. The source of this sequence is a human donor in good health (CMV status not recorded). Some clones in this sample may be carry-over from other donors' samples. The CDR3 loop is CASSQETGLASNYGYTF. CDR3 coding DNA: TGCGCCAGCAGCCAAGAAACAGGGCTAGCTTCTAACTATGGCTACACCTTC.